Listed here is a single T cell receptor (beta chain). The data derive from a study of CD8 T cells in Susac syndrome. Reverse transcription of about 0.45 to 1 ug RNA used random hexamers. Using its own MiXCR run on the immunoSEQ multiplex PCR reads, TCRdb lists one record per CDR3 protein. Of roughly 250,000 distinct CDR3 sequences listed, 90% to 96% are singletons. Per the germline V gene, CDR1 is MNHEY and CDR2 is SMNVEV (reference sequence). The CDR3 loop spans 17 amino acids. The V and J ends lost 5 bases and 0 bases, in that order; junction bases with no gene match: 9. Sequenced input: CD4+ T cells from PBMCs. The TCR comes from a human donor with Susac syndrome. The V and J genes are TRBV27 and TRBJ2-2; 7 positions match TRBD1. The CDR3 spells CASSPWTGIANTGELFF. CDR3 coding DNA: TGTGCCAGCAGTCCCTGGACAGGCATCGCGAACACCGGGGAGCTGTTTTTT.